The entry below describes one TCR beta chain. The antigen remains unidentified. The sample belongs to a study of OX40 agonist ivuxolimab in advanced cancers. Study details: Eligibility admitted prior anti-PD-1, anti-PD-L1 or anti-CTLA-4 therapy; about 40% had some. Three patients got partial responses; one had hepatocellular carcinoma and two had cutaneous melanoma. Study-wide results and caveats: At doses 0.1 to 3.0 mg/kg, CD4+ and CD8+ clones expanded.

The protocol was immunoSEQ multiplex PCR, while the TCRdb copy is restricted to in-frame clones and leaves out a portion. The sample contains roughly 60,000 clones, 84% of which appear only once. With 3 bases clipped from V and 8 bases from J, the junction kept 10 bases outside the gene matches. This CDR3 has 14 residues. Germline V CDR1 and CDR2: SGHNT, YYREEE (reference sequence). Baseline was the first blood sampling point, followed by cycle 4 day 1 and cycle 7 day 1. The genes are TRBV5-4 and TRBJ2-7, with 8 bases fitting TRBD1. The receptor's source is an adult with an advanced solid tumor such as melanoma, head and neck, liver or kidney cancer. The source was CD4+ or CD8+ T cells sorted from blood, collected in a trial of the OX40 agonist ivuxolimab. The CDR3 coding sequence is TGTGCCAGCAGCTCTCCCAGGACAGGGCCTAAGCAGTACTTC. The encoded protein is CASSSPRTGPKQYF.